This T cell receptor (beta chain) derives from a study of blood T cell repertoires in COVID-19. Residents of over 20 US areas, aged roughly 18 to 89 years, made up the participants. Researchers sorted participants into cohorts using their self-reported clinical history. Cohort 3 donors counted as recovered after two negative PCRs, clearance, or resolved symptoms. In the authors' workflow: For nucleated cells, counts were estimated from reference gene primer amplification. The data were produced by immunoSEQ multiplex PCR, yet TCRdb's version contains in-frame clones alone and is incomplete. The V and J calls and clone size come from that table; D and trimming were worked out from the DNA. The data hold 490,000 or so clones, with roughly 88% observed a single time. Germline V gene sequence: CDR1 SGHRS, CDR2 YFSETQ. The CDR3 runs 12 residues. V was clipped by 5 bases and J by 7 bases, with 13 bases between them.

This clone has more than one count but fewer than ten. This chain joins TRBV5-1 and TRBJ2-7; D is undetermined. This sequence was found in a woman aged 40 to 50 who had recovered from COVID-19. Specimen: PBMCs or T cells enriched from blood (not recorded which). Written as DNA, the CDR3 is TGCGCCAGCAGTCAATCCCTCCGGGAGCAGTACTTC. It is translated as CASSQSLREQYF.